A few counts support the clone carrying this T cell receptor (beta chain). This specimen belongs to a study of beta chain features in type 1 diabetes. Since all of the isolated RNA was reverse transcribed, expressed TCRB transcripts were what got sequenced. The average read count of naive, central memory and regulatory T cell samples was around 3.8 million. Data came from immunoSEQ multiplex PCR; TCRdb stores just in-frame clones and leaves some out. The profile shows about 240,000 clones, about 26% of them singletons. CDR3 length: 13 residues. Looked up from germline, CDR1 is LNHNV and CDR2 is YYDKDF (reference sequence). The V and J ends lost 3 bases and 4 bases respectively, with 10 bases between them.

The source is a man aged 25 to 40 in good health. The chain joins TRBV15 to TRBJ2-7; D unclear. The sequenced sample was central memory CD4+ T cells from blood. The CDR3 DNA reads as TGTGCCACCAGCAGGAACACTGGGTACGAGCAGTACTTC. Its translation: CATSRNTGYEQYF.